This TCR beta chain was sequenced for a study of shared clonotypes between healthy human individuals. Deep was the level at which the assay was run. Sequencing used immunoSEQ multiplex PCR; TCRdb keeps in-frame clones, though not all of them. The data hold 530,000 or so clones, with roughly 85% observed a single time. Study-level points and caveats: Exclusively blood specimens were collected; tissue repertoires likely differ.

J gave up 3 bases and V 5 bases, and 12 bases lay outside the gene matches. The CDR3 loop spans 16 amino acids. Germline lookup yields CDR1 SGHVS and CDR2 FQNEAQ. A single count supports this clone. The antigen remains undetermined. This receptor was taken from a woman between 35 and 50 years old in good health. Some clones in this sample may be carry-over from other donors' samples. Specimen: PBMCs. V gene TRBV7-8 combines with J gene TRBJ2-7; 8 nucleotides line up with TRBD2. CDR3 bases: TGTGCCAGCAGCATGGGACTAGTCCACGGGCTCTACGAGCAGTACTTC. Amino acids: CASSMGLVHGLYEQYF. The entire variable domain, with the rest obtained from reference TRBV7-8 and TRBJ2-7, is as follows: GAGVSQSPRYKVAKRGQDVALRCDPISGHVSLFWYQQALGQGPEFLTYFQNEAQLDKSGLPSDRFFAERPEGSVSTLKIQRTQQEDSAVYLCASSMGLVHGLYEQYFGPGTRLTVT.